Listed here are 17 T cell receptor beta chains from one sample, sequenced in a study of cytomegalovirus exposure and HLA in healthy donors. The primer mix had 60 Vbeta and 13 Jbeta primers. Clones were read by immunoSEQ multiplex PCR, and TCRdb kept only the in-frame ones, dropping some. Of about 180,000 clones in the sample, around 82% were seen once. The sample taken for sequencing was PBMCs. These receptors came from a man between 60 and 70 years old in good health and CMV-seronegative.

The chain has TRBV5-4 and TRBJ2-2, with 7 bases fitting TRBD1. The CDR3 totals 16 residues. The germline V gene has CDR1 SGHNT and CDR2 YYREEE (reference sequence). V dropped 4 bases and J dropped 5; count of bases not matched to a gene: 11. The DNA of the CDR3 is TGTGCCAGCAGCGCCACCGGGACAGAAAGAACCGGGGAGCTGTTTTTT. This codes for CASSATGTERTGELFF.

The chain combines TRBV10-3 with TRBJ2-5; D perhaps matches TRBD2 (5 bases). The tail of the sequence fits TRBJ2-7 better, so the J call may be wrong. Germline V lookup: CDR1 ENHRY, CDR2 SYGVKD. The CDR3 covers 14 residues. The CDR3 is CAISPDPAGYEQYF. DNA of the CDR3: TGTGCCATCAGTCCAGACCCTGCGGGCTACGAGCAGTACTTC.

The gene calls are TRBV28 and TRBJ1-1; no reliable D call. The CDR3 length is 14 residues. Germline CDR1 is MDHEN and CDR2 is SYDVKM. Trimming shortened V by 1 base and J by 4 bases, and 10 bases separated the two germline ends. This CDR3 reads CASSLSQEATEAFF. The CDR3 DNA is TGTGCCAGCAGTTTATCCCAGGAGGCCACTGAAGCTTTCTTT. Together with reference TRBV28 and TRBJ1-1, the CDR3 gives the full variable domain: DVKVTQSSRYLVKRTGEKVFLECVQDMDHENMFWYRQDPGLGLRLIYFSYDVKMKEKGDIPEGYSVSREKKERFSLILESASTNQTSMYLCASSLSQEATEAFFGQGTRLTVV.

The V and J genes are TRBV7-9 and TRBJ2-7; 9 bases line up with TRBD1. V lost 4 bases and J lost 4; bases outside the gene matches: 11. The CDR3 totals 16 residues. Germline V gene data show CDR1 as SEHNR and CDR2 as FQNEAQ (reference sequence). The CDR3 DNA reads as TGTGCCAGCAGCTCGCCTACGGACAGGGGCGGGTACGAGCAGTACTTC. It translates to CASSSPTDRGGYEQYF.

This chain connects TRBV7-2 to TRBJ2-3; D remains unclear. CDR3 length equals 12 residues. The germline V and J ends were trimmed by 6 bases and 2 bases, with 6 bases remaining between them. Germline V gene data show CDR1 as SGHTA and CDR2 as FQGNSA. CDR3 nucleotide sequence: TGTGCCAGCAGACCAGACACAGATACGCAGTATTTT. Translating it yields CASRPDTDTQYF.

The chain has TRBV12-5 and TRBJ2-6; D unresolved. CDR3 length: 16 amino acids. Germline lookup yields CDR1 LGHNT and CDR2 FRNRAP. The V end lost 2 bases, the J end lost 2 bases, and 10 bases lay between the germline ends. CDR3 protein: CASGLIQTPGANVLTF. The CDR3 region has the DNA TGTGCTAGTGGTTTGATACAGACCCCTGGGGCCAACGTCCTGACTTTC. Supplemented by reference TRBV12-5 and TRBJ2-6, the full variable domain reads DARVTQTPRHKVTEMGQEVTMRCQPILGHNTVFWYRQTMMQGLELLAYFRNRAPLDDSGMPKDRFSAEMPDATLATLKIQPSEPRDSAVYFCASGLIQTPGANVLTFGAGSRLTVL.

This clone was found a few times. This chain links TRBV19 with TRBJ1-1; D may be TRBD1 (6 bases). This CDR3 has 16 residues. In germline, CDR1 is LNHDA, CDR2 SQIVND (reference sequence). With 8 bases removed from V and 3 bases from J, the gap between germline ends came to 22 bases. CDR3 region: CASCVRALGADTEAFF. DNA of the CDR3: TGTGCCAGTTGTGTCAGGGCCTTGGGGGCGGACACTGAAGCTTTCTTT.

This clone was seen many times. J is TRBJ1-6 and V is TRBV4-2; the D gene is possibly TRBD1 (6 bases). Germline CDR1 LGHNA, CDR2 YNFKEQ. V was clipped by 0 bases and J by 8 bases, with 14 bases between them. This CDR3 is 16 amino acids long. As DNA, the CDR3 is TGTGCCAGCAGCCAAGACCAGAGTGAGGGGGATTCACCCCTCCACTTT. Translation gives CASSQDQSEGDSPLHF.

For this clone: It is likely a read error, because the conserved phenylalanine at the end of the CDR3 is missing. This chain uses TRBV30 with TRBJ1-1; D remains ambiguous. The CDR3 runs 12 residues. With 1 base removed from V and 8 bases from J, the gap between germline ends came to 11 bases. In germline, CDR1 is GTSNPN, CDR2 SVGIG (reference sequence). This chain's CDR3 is CAWSGERAEAFS. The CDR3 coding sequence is TGTGCCTGGAGTGGCGAGAGGGCGGAAGCTTTCTCT.

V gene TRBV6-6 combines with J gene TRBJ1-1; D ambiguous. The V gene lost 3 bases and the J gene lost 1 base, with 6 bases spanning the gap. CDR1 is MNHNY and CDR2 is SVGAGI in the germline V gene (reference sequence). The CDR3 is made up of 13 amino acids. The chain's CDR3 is CASSYEWNTEAFF. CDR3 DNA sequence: TGTGCCAGCAGTTATGAGTGGAACACTGAAGCTTTCTTT.

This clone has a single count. The CDR3 sequence: CASSSGTSGHNEQFF. Here the CDR3 DNA reads TGCGCCAGCAGCTCCGGGACTAGCGGTCATAATGAGCAGTTCTTC. The chain employs TRBV5-1 and TRBJ2-1; TRBD2 agrees at 11 bases. Germline CDR1 reads SGHRS; CDR2 reads YFSETQ. Unmatched junction bases numbered 6, after V lost 3 bases and J lost 7 bases. This CDR3 has 15 amino acids.

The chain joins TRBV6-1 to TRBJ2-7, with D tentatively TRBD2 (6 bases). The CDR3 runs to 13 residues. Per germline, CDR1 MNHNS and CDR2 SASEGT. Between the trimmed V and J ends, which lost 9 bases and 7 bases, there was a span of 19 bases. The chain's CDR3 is CASIYGQAGEQYF. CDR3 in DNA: TGTGCCAGTATCTACGGACAAGCGGGTGAGCAGTACTTC.

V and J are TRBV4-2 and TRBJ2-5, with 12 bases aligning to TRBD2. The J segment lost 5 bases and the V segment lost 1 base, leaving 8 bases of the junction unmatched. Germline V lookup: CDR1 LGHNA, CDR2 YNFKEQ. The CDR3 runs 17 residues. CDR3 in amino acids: CASSQAGLAGRGETQYF. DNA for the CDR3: TGTGCCAGCAGCCAAGCCGGACTAGCGGGGAGGGGTGAGACCCAGTACTTC.

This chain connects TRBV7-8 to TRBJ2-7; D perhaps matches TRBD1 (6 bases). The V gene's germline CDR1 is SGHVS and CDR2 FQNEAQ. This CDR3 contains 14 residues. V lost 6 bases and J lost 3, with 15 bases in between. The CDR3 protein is CASREGGDYYEQYF. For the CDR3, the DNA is TGTGCCAGCAGGGAAGGGGGAGATTACTACGAGCAGTACTTC. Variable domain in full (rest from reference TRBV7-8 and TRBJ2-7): GAGVSQSPRYKVAKRGQDVALRCDPISGHVSLFWYQQALGQGPEFLTYFQNEAQLDKSGLPSDRFFAERPEGSVSTLKIQRTQQEDSAVYLCASREGGDYYEQYFGPGTRLTVT.

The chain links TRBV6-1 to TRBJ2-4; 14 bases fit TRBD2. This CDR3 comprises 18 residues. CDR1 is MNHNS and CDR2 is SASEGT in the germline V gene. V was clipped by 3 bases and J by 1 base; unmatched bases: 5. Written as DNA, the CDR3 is TGTGCCAGCAGTGAGGGACTAGCGGGAGCGGGGGCCAAAAACATTCAGTACTTC. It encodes CASSEGLAGAGAKNIQYF.

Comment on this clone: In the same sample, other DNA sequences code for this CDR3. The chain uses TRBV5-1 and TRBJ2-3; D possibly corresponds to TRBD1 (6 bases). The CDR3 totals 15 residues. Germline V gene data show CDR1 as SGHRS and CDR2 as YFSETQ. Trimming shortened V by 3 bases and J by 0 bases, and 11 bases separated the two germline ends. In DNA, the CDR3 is TGCGCCAGCAGCTCGGACAGCTATAGCACAGATACGCAGTATTTT. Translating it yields CASSSDSYSTDTQYF.

In DNA form, the CDR3 reads TGTGCCAGCAGTGAAGCAGCGGGGCTATCAGATACGCAGTATTTT. Its translation: CASSEAAGLSDTQYF. The J gene is TRBJ2-3, the V gene TRBV6-1; TRBD2 matches 7 bases. The length of the CDR3 is 15 residues. J was trimmed by 4 bases and V by 0 bases; bases with no gene match: 4. Germline CDR1 is MNHNS and CDR2 is SASEGT.